This TCR beta chain was sequenced in a study of control samples from healthy donors and cancer patients. TCRdb's table, derived via immunoSEQ multiplex PCR, lists solely in-frame clones and lacks some. The top ten clones hold about 1.6% of a sample with 190,000 or so clones, over 85% of them seen once. The CDR3 extends over 13 amino acids. Trimming took off 3 bases at V and 4 bases at J, with 9 bases between the two ends. Germline loops: CDR1 LGHNT, CDR2 FRNRAP. J is TRBJ1-1 and V is TRBV12-5; no clear D gene. The sample taken for sequencing was blood. This receptor was identified in a man younger than 35 in good health. CDR3 loop: CASGLAVRTEAFF. CDR3 nucleotide sequence: TGTGCTAGTGGTTTAGCGGTGCGCACTGAAGCTTTCTTT. The full variable domain, completed using reference TRBV12-5 and TRBJ1-1, is DARVTQTPRHKVTEMGQEVTMRCQPILGHNTVFWYRQTMMQGLELLAYFRNRAPLDDSGMPKDRFSAEMPDATLATLKIQPSEPRDSAVYFCASGLAVRTEAFFGQGTRLTVV.